This T cell receptor (beta chain) appears in the sequencing data of a study of cytomegalovirus exposure and HLA in healthy donors. Use of 60 Vbeta and 13 Jbeta primers characterized the PCR. TCRdb's table, derived via immunoSEQ multiplex PCR, lists solely in-frame clones and lacks some. The sample has about 87,000 clones, 70% to 80% seen once. This clone has just a few counts. Its antigen is unidentified. Regarding the study as a whole: Analysis was carried out at a later point, and it linked a missense DCLRE1C variant to TCR beta V- and J-gene trimming. Reportedly, HLA-A and HLA-B alleles of most subjects were accurately predicted from TCR beta.

The V gene lost 10 bases and the J gene lost 3 bases, with 12 bases spanning the gap. The CDR3 covers 12 residues. The germline V gene has CDR1 MNHEY and CDR2 SVGAGI. The specimen was PBMCs. The chain joins TRBV6-5 to TRBJ1-1; D is perhaps TRBD1 (6 bases). The sequence was obtained from a man under 40 in good health and CMV-seropositive. This chain's CDR3 is CAIQGRDTEAFF. CDR3 bases: TGTGCCATACAGGGACGGGACACTGAAGCTTTCTTT.